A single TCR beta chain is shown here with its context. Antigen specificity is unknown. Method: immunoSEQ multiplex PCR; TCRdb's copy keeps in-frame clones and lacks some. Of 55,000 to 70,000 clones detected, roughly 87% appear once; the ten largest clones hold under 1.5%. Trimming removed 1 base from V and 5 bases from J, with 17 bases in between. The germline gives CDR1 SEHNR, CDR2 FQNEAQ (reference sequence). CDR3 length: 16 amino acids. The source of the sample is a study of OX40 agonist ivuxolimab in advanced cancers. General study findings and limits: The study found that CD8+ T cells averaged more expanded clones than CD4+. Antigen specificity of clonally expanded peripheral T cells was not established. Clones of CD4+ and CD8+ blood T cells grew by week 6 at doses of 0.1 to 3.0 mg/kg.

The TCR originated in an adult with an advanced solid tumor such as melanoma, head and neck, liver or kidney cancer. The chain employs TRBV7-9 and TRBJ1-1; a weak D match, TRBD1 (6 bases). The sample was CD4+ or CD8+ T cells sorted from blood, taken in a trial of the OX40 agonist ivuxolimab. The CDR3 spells CASSLEGGGRRTEAFF. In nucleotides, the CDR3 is TGTGCCAGCAGCTTAGAAGGAGGGGGGCGGAGGACTGAAGCTTTCTTT.